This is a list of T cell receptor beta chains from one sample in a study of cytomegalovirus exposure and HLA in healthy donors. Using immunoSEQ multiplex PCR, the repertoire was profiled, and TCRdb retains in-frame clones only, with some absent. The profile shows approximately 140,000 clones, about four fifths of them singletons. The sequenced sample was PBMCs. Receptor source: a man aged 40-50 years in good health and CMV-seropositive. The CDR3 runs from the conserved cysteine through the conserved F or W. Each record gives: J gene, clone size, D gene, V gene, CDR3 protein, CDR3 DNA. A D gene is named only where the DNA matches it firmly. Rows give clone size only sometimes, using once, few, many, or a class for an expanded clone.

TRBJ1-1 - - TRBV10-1 CASSESAGVGAFF TGCGCCAGCAGTGAGTCGGCAGGGGTCGGAGCTTTCTTT
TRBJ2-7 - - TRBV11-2 CASSLSGRGRRYEQYF TGTGCCAGCAGCTTAAGTGGGCGTGGGAGACGATACGAGCAGTACTTC
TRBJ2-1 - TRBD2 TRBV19 CASSKGGSSYNEQFF TGTGCCAGTAGCAAGGGCGGGAGCTCCTACAATGAGCAGTTCTTC
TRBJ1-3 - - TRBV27 CASSRGFSGNTIYF TGTGCCAGCAGCCGGGGGTTCTCTGGAAACACCATATATTTT
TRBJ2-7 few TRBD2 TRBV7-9 CASNGGGRFEQYF TGTGCCAGCAACGGCGGGGGGCGCTTCGAGCAGTACTTC
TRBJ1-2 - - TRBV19 CASSTTNYGYTF TGTGCCAGTAGTACAACTAACTATGGCTACACCTTC
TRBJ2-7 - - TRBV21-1 CASSKLRRRGAWTGEQYF TGTGCCAGCAGCAAACTCCGCCGGCGGGGGGCCTGGACGGGCGAGCAGTACTTC
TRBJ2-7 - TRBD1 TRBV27 CATTLDRDLSEQYF TGTGCCACCACCCTGGACAGGGACCTATCTGAGCAGTACTTC
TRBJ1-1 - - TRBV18 CASSPGGMNTEAFF TGTGCCAGCTCACCAGGAGGAATGAACACTGAAGCTTTCTTT
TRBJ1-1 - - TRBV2 CASRESLQGRSEAFF TGTGCCAGCAGGGAATCCTTACAGGGTAGGTCTGAAGCTTTCTTT
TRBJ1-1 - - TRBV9 CASSATIGNTEAFF TGTGCCAGCAGTGCCACAATTGGGAACACTGAAGCTTTCTTT
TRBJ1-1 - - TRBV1 CTSSHDRAEAFF TGCACCAGCAGCCATGACAGGGCTGAAGCTTTCTTT
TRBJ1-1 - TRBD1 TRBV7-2 CASSFDRGHTEAFF TGTGCCAGCAGCTTCGACAGGGGGCACACTGAAGCTTTCTTT
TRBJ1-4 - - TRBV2 CASSNQGGNEKLFF TGTGCCAGCAGCAATCAGGGAGGTAATGAAAAACTGTTTTTT
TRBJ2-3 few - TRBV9 CASSVVPPPGDTQYF TGTGCCAGCAGCGTAGTACCTCCCCCGGGAGATACGCAGTATTTT
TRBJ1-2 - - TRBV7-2 CASSSGRESGGGYTF TGTGCCAGCAGCTCGGGACGGGAGAGCGGGGGTGGCTACACCTTC
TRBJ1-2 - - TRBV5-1 CASSLVGEEGYTF TGCGCCAGCAGCTTGGTAGGGGAGGAAGGCTACACCTTC
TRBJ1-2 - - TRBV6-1 CASREVQGYGYTF TGTGCCAGCAGGGAAGTACAGGGCTATGGCTACACCTTC
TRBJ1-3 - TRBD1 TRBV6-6 CASSYSRGRAGNTIYF TGTGCCAGCAGTTACTCAAGGGGGCGAGCTGGAAACACCATATATTTT
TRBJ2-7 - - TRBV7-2 CASSPLGGTYEQYF TGTGCCAGCAGCCCGCTTGGGGGGACCTACGAGCAGTACTTC
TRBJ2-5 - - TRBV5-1 CASIQGVGLRSETQYF TGCGCCAGTATTCAAGGGGTGGGACTGAGAAGCGAGACCCAGTACTTC
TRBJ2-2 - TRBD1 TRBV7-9 CASSSNRGSKNTGELFF TGTGCCAGCAGCTCAAACAGGGGGAGTAAGAACACCGGGGAGCTGTTTTTT